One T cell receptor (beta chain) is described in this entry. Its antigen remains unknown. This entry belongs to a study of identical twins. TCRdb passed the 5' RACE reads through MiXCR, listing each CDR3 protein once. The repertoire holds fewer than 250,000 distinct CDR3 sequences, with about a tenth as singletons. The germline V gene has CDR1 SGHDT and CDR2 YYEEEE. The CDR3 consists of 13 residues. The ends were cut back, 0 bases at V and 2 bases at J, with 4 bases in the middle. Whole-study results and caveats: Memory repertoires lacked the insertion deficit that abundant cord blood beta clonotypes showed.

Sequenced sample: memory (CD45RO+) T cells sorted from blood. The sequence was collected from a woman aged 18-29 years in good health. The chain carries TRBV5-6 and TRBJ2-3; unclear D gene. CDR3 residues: CASSLGLTDTQYF. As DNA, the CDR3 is TGTGCCAGCAGCTTGGGCCTCACAGATACGCAGTATTTT. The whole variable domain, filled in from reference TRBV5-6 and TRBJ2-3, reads DAGVTQSPTHLIKTRGQQVTLRCSPKSGHDTVSWYQQALGQGPQFIFQYYEEEERQRGNFPDRFSGHQFPNYSSELNVNALLLGDSALYLCASSLGLTDTQYFGPGTRLTVL.